This TCR beta chain is drawn from a study of shared clonotypes between healthy human individuals. TCRdb's table, derived via immunoSEQ multiplex PCR, lists solely in-frame clones and lacks some. The sample includes 2 million to 2.5 million clones, approximately 94% of them seen just once. Comment on this clone: Its antigen is unidentified.

Whole-study results and caveats: Lower generation probabilities were found for non-shared clonotypes than for those shared by all four donors. Since donors were few, the genetic and exposure-history diversity represented was limited.

The CDR3 extends over 13 amino acids. Nashville, Tennessee was home to all donors, each a Caucasian adult. The genes are TRBV12-1 and TRBJ1-6; whether TRBD1, the table's D call, matches the DNA was not checked. TRBV12-1 corresponds to a pseudogene. The specimen was naive CD4+ T cells sorted from blood. As to subset: CD45RA+ positively selected. The receptor was isolated from a young man in good health. CDR3 sequence reads: CASSFWQVSPLHF. CDR3 coding DNA: TGTGCCAGCAGCTTTTGGCAAGTTTCCCCCCTCCACTTT.